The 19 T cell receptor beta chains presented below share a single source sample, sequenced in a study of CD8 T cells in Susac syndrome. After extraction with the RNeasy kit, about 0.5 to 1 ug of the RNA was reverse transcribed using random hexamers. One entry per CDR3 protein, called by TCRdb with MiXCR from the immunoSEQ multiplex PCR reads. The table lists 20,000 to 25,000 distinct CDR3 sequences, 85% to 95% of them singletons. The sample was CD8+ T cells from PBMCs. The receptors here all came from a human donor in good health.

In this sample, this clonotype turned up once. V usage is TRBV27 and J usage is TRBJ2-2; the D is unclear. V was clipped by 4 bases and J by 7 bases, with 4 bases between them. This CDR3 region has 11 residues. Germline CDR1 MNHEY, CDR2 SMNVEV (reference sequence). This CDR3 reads CASSWGGELFF. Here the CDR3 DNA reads TGTGCCAGCAGTTGGGGCGGGGAGCTGTTTTTT.

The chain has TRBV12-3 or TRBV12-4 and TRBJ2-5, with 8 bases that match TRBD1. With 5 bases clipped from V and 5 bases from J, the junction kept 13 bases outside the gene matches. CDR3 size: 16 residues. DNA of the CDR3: TGTGCCAGCAGTCCGCCGGGACAGGCCACGGGGGAGACCCAGTACTTC. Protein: CASSPPGQATGETQYF.

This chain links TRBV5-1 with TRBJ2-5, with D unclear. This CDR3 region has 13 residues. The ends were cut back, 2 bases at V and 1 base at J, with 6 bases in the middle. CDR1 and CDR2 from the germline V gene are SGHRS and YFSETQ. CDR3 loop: CASSFRGQETQYF. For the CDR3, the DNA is TGCGCCAGCAGCTTTCGCGGCCAAGAGACCCAGTACTTC.

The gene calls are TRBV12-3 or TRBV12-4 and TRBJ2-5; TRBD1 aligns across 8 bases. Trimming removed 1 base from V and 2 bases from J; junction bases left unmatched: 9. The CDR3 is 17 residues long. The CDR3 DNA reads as TGTGCCAGCAGTTTAGATCGGCCAGGGGGCTATCAAGAGACCCAGTACTTC. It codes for CASSLDRPGGYQETQYF.

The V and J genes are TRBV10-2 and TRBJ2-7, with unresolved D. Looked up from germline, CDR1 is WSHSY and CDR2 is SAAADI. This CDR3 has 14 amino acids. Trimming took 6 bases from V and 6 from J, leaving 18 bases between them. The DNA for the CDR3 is TGCGCCAGCAGCCCGCCTAGAAGGACCGCCGAGCAGTACTTC. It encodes CASSPPRRTAEQYF.

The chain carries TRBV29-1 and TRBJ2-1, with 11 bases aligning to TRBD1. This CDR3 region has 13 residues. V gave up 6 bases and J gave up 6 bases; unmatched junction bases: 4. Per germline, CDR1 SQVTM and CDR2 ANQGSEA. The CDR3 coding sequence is TGCAGCGTCCGGGACAGGGGGAGCAATGAGCAGTTCTTC. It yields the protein CSVRDRGSNEQFF.

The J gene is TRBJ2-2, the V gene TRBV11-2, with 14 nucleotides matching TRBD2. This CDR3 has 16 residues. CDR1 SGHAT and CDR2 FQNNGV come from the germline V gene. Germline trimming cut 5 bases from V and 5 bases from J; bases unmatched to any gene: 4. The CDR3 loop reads CASSPWTSGGTGELFF. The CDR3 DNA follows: TGTGCCAGCAGCCCCTGGACTAGCGGGGGGACCGGGGAGCTGTTTTTT.

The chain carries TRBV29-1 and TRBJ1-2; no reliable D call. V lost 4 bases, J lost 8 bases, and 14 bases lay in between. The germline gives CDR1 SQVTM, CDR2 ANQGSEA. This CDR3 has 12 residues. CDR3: CSVGRLQMGYTF. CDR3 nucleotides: TGCAGCGTTGGGAGACTGCAAATGGGCTACACCTTC.

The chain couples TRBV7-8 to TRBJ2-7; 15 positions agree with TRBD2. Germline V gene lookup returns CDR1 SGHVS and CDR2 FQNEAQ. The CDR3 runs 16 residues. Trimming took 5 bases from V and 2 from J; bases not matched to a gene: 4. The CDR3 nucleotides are TGTGCCAGCAGCCCTTGGACTAGCGGGGGGGCCTACGAGCAGTACTTC. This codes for CASSPWTSGGAYEQYF. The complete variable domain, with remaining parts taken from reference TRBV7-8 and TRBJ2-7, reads GAGVSQSPRYKVAKRGQDVALRCDPISGHVSLFWYQQALGQGPEFLTYFQNEAQLDKSGLPSDRFFAERPEGSVSTLKIQRTQQEDSAVYLCASSPWTSGGAYEQYFGPGTRLTVT.

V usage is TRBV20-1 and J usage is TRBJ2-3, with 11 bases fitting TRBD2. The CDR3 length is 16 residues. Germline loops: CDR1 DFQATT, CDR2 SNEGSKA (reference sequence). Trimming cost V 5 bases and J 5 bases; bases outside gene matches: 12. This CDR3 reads CSARASPSGGLDTQYF. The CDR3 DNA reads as TGCAGTGCTCGAGCCAGCCCTAGCGGGGGGTTAGATACGCAGTATTTT.

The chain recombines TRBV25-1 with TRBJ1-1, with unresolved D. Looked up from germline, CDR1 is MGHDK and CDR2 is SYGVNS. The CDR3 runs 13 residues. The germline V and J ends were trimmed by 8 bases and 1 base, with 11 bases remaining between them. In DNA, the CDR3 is TGTGCCAGCTCCGTCTGGTCGAACACTGAAGCTTTCTTT. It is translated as CASSVWSNTEAFF.

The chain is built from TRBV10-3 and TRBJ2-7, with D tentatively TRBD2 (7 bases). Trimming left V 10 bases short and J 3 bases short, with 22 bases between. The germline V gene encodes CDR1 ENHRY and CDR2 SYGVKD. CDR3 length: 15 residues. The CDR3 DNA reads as TGTGCCACCCAGGGGAAATCTGGACTAGTCTACGAGCAGTACTTC. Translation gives CATQGKSGLVYEQYF.

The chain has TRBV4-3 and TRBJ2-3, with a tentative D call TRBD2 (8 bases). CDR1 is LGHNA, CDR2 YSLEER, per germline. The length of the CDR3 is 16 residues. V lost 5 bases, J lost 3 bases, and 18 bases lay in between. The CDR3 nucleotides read TGCGCCAGCAGCTCCAGGGGGACTAGGCGAACAGATACGCAGTATTTT. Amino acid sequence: CASSSRGTRRTDTQYF.

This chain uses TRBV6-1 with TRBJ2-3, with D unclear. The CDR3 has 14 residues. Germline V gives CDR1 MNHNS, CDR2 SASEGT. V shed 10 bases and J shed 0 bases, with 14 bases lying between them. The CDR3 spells CATYGFSSTDTQYF. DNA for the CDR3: TGTGCCACCTACGGGTTCTCTAGCACAGATACGCAGTATTTT.

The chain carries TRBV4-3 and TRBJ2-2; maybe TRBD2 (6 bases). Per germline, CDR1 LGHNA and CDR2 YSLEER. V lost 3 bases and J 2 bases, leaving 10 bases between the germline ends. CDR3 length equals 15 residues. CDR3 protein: CASSQEGRNTGELFF. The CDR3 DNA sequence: TGCGCCAGCAGCCAGGAGGGACGAAACACCGGGGAGCTGTTTTTT.

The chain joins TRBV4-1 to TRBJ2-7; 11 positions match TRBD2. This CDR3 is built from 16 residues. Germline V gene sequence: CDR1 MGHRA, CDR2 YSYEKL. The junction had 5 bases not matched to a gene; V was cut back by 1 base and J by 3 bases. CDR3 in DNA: TGCGCCAGCAGCCAAGCTGCCACTAGCGGGGGCTACGAGCAGTACTTC. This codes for CASSQAATSGGYEQYF.

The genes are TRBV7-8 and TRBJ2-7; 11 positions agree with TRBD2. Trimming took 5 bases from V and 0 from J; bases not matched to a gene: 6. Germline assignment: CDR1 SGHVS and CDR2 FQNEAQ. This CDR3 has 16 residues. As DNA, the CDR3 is TGTGCCAGCAGCCCTGGGACTAGCGGAAACTCCTACGAGCAGTACTTC. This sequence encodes CASSPGTSGNSYEQYF.

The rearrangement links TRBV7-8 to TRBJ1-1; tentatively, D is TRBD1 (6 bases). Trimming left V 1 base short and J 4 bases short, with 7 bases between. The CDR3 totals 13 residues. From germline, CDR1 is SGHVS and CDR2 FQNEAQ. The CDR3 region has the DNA TGTGCCAGCAGCTTAGGGGGGGCCACTGAAGCTTTCTTT. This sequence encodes CASSLGGATEAFF.

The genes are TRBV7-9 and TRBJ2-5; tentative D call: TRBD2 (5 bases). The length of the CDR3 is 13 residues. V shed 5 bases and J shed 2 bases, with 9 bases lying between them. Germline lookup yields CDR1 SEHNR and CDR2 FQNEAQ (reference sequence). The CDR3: CASSGSRQETQYF. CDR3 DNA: TGTGCCAGCAGCGGGAGTCGACAAGAGACCCAGTACTTC.